This TCR beta chain was identified in a study of blood T cell repertoires in COVID-19. In the study overall: Material from acute and convalescent COVID-19 was sourced from the United States, Italy and Spain. T cells, B-cell-depleted T cells, or PBMCs supplied cDNA or gDNA.

J was trimmed by 4 bases and V by 4 bases; bases with no gene match: 4. Germline loops: CDR1 SEHNR, CDR2 FQNEAQ (reference sequence). CDR3 length equals 14 residues. Methods used by the authors: Nucleated cell number was recorded as an estimate derived from reference gene primer amplification. The data were produced by immunoSEQ multiplex PCR, yet TCRdb's version contains in-frame clones alone and is incomplete. Clonal size and the V and J genes are those of that table, whereas D and trimming came from the DNA. The table lists hundreds of thousands of clones, 65% to 85% of them singletons. The chain uses TRBV7-9 and TRBJ2-7; 10 bases are shared with TRBD1. This receptor was taken from a man older than 75 with acute or convalescent COVID-19. Sequencing was performed on peripheral blood. Here the CDR3 DNA reads TGTGCCAGCAGCTCCGACAGGGGGCTTTACGAGCAGTACTTC. It yields the protein CASSSDRGLYEQYF.